What follows are 7 T cell receptor beta chains derived from one specimen sequenced in a study of cytomegalovirus exposure and HLA in healthy donors. The PCR made use of 60 Vbeta and 13 Jbeta primers. Assay: immunoSEQ multiplex PCR; the TCRdb copy retains only in-frame clones and omits some. In the table there are some 100,000 clones, approximately 82% of which are singletons. The sample was PBMCs. The receptors derive from a woman aged 18-29 years in good health and CMV-seronegative.

The CDR3 is CASSVNRGGSYNEQFF. The CDR3 DNA reads as TGTGCCAGCAGTGTTAACAGGGGAGGCTCCTACAATGAGCAGTTCTTC. This chain connects TRBV25-1 to TRBJ2-1; D is possibly TRBD1 (7 bases). The V and J ends lost 4 bases and 0 bases respectively, with 13 bases between them. This CDR3 spans 16 amino acids. Germline V gene lookup returns CDR1 MGHDK and CDR2 SYGVNS.

The genes are TRBV5-1 and TRBJ1-3; D unclear. Trimming took 0 bases from V and 2 from J, leaving 6 bases between them. Germline CDR1 SGHRS, CDR2 YFSETQ. The CDR3 consists of 14 residues. This chain's CDR3 is CASSLDRAGNTIYF. CDR3 nucleotide sequence: TGCGCCAGCAGCTTGGACCGCGCTGGAAACACCATATATTTT.

V gene TRBV5-4 combines with J gene TRBJ2-3, with 8 bases identical to TRBD2. The germline CDR1 and CDR2 sequences are SGHNT and YYREEE (reference sequence). The junction had 4 bases not matched to a gene; V was cut back by 0 bases and J by 1 base. The CDR3 totals 16 residues. CDR3 sequence: CASSLEGTRGTDTQYF. The DNA of the CDR3 is TGTGCCAGCAGCTTGGAAGGGACTAGGGGCACAGATACGCAGTATTTT.

Only a few counts were recorded for this clone. The chain employs TRBV4-3 and TRBJ1-1; 9 bases fit TRBD1. The V gene's germline CDR1 is LGHNA and CDR2 YSLEER. J lost 11 bases, V lost 0 bases, and 16 bases had no gene match. This CDR3 is 17 amino acids long. CDR3 DNA: TGCGCCAGCAGCCAAGATTACTCCCCCGGGACAGGGTTGTTTGCTTTCTTT. It specifies CASSQDYSPGTGLFAFF.

The V and J genes are TRBV10-3 and TRBJ2-1; 14 nucleotides agree with TRBD2. V dropped 6 bases and J dropped 9; count of bases not matched to a gene: 4. CDR3 length: 14 amino acids. CDR1 is ENHRY and CDR2 is SYGVKD in the germline V gene. For the CDR3, the DNA is TGTGCCATCAGACCGGGACTAGCGGGAGTTGAGCAGTTCTTC. Translating it yields CAIRPGLAGVEQFF.

V and J are TRBV29-1 and TRBJ2-2; D may be TRBD2 (5 bases). V gave up 6 bases and J gave up 8 bases, with 16 bases separating them. CDR3 length: 13 amino acids. Per germline, CDR1 SQVTM and CDR2 ANQGSEA. CDR3 in amino acids: CSVEDPRGGELFF. The CDR3, as DNA: TGCAGCGTGGAGGACCCTCGTGGGGGGGAGCTGTTTTTT.

J is TRBJ2-2 and V is TRBV5-4, with 12 bases identical to TRBD1. Trimming at V came to 3 bases and at J to 6 bases, leaving 3 bases not matched to a gene. Germline assignment: CDR1 SGHNT and CDR2 YYREEE (reference sequence). The CDR3 consists of 15 residues. The CDR3 coding sequence is TGTGCCAGCAGCTCGGGACAGGGGGCCCCCGGGGAGCTGTTTTTT. Translating it yields CASSSGQGAPGELFF.